A single sample gave rise to the 20 T cell receptor beta chains below, sequenced in a study of identical twins (dated by TCRdb to the mid-2010s). Library creation used 5' RACE. This sample was sequenced with an Illumina HiSeq 2000. TCRdb applied fastp at Q25 and MiXCR to the public reads, then kept only in-frame beta chains. Identical CDR3 proteins give one entry, which carries the most common genes and DNA. The sample table contains 500,000 to 700,000 distinct CDR3 sequences; only one count was recorded for less than 9% of them. Less than 2% of the sample is taken by the ten largest. These same data were also listed under a study on yellow fever vaccine responses in identical twins.

The sample taken for sequencing was PBMCs. All receptors derive from a woman aged 18-29 years in good health.

This clonotype was seen many times. The chain couples TRBV29-1 to TRBJ2-3; 14 positions match TRBD2. This CDR3 contains 15 residues. Germline V gives CDR1 SQVTM, CDR2 ANQGSEA. V lost 3 bases to trimming and J lost 5 bases; unmatched junction nucleotides: 4. CDR3: CSVEGTSGSEDTQYF. DNA for the CDR3: TGCAGCGTTGAGGGGACTAGCGGGAGTGAAGATACGCAGTATTTT.

This clonotype appeared a few times. The J gene is TRBJ1-1, the V gene TRBV10-3; D is perhaps TRBD1 (5 bases). V dropped 6 bases and J dropped 7 bases, with 18 bases sitting between them. Germline CDR1 ENHRY, CDR2 SYGVKD. CDR3 size: 14 residues. The CDR3 nucleotides are TGTGCCATCAGGGACCGCGGCAGGGACGGTGAAGCTTTCTTT. Amino acid sequence: CAIRDRGRDGEAFF.

The rearrangement joins TRBV12-3 or TRBV12-4 to TRBJ2-1; possibly TRBD2 for D (6 bases). CDR3 length: 14 residues. The V and J ends lost 7 bases and 7 bases respectively, with 17 bases between them. CDR3 bases: TGTGCCAGCACCTTGGGCGGGGTAGATAATGAGCAGTTCTTC. This gives the protein CASTLGGVDNEQFF.

In its sample, this clonotype was seen a few times. This chain uses TRBV2 with TRBJ2-7, with D possibly TRBD1 on 5 matching bases. The germline V gene has CDR1 SNHLY and CDR2 FYNNEI. This CDR3 is built from 16 residues. V lost 2 bases to trimming and J lost 3 bases, with 17 bases between them. The CDR3 DNA reads TGTGCCAGCAGTGAATCAATCGTGACAGCGCGCTACGAGCAGTACTTC. It codes for CASSESIVTARYEQYF.

The J gene is TRBJ2-1, the V gene TRBV28; D may correspond to TRBD1 or TRBD2 (5 bases each). The V end was cut by 10 bases, the J end by 7 bases, with 11 bases between. This CDR3 is 11 amino acids long. Germline V gene data show CDR1 as MDHEN and CDR2 as SYDVKM. CDR3 protein: CATREGNEQFF. In nucleotides, the CDR3 is TGTGCCACCCGAGAGGGGAATGAGCAGTTCTTC.

This clonotype was counted many times. This chain connects TRBV28 to TRBJ1-5; 8 nucleotides align to TRBD1. The trim removed 3 bases at V and 5 bases at J, leaving 9 bases unmatched. This CDR3 region has 16 residues. Germline assignment: CDR1 MDHEN and CDR2 SYDVKM. CDR3 DNA sequence: TGTGCCAGCAGTTTGTTGTTCGGACAGGGTGATCAGCCCCAGCATTTT. This gives the protein CASSLLFGQGDQPQHF.

The V call is TRBV3-1, the J call TRBJ2-1; 8 positions match TRBD2. This CDR3 is built from 16 residues. Germline V gene lookup returns CDR1 LGHDT and CDR2 YNNKEL (reference sequence). The V and J ends lost 1 base and 7 bases, in that order; junction bases with no gene match: 9. The CDR3 loop is CASSQVSMASGNEQFF. Here the CDR3 DNA reads TGTGCCAGCAGCCAAGTTAGCATGGCTAGCGGGAATGAGCAGTTCTTC.

This clonotype was counted at least ten times. J is TRBJ1-2 and V is TRBV14; the D gene is possibly TRBD1 (5 bases). This CDR3 is 15 amino acids long. Trimming removed 1 base at V and 2 bases at J, with 11 bases between. Germline loops: CDR1 SGHDN, CDR2 FVKESK. CDR3 sequence: CASSQGLGANYGYTF. DNA for the CDR3: TGTGCCAGCAGCCAAGGACTAGGGGCCAACTATGGCTACACCTTC.

This clonotype has only a few counts. The J gene is TRBJ1-1, the V gene TRBV7-9; D gene unclear. Germline V gene sequence: CDR1 SEHNR, CDR2 FQNEAQ (reference sequence). V lost 6 bases and J lost 3, with 11 bases in between. The CDR3 contains 13 residues. CDR3 in amino acids: CASRTLSDTEAFF. In nucleotides, the CDR3 is TGTGCCAGCAGGACTTTGTCTGACACTGAAGCTTTCTTT.

This clonotype was counted only a few times. The rearrangement uses TRBV6-1 and TRBJ2-7; D gene unclear. Trimming stripped 6 bases from V and 2 bases from J, with 11 bases between. The length of the CDR3 is 13 residues. The germline V gene encodes CDR1 MNHNS and CDR2 SASEGT. This chain's CDR3 is CASSPWAAYEQYF. The DNA for the CDR3 is TGTGCCAGCAGCCCTTGGGCCGCCTACGAGCAGTACTTC.

The gene calls are TRBV15 and TRBJ1-1; D remains unclear. V gave up 3 bases and J gave up 6 bases, with 8 bases separating them. The CDR3 is 12 residues long. The V gene's germline CDR1 is LNHNV and CDR2 YYDKDF (reference sequence). The CDR3 reads CATSSSIAEAFF. Here the CDR3 DNA reads TGTGCCACCAGCAGTAGTATCGCTGAAGCTTTCTTT.

This clonotype has a count of ten or more. Sequence at one end of the junction differs from germline and may be a read error. V gene TRBV12-3 or TRBV12-4 combines with J gene TRBJ1-4; a possible D gene is TRBD1 (6 bases). The CDR3 sequence is 14 residues long. The CDR3, as DNA: TGTGCCAGCAGCTTAGGGGGATATAATGAAAAACTGTTTTTT. Protein sequence: CASSLGGYNEKLFF.

This clonotype was seen just once. This chain connects TRBV28 to TRBJ2-7, with a weak D call TRBD1 (5 bases). The V gene's germline CDR1 is MDHEN and CDR2 SYDVKM. The CDR3 sequence is 16 residues long. The CDR3 here is CACSATTVWGSYEQYV. Here the CDR3 DNA reads TGTGCCTGCAGTGCTACGACAGTCTGGGGCTCCTACGAGCAGTACGTC.

Many counts were recorded for this clonotype. The chain carries TRBV2 and TRBJ2-1, with TRBD2 identical over 8 bases. The V and J ends lost 4 bases and 4 bases, in that order; junction bases with no gene match: 6. The CDR3 is made up of 15 amino acids. The germline CDR1 and CDR2 sequences are SNHLY and FYNNEI. CDR3 in DNA: TGTGCCAGCAGTGGGACTAGCCACGCATACAATGAGCAGTTCTTC. This encodes CASSGTSHAYNEQFF.

Of note for this clonotype: Given the absence of the conserved phenylalanine or tryptophan at the CDR3 end, a read error is likely. The chain employs TRBV29-1 and TRBJ2-7, with 8 bases fitting TRBD1. Germline V gene lookup returns CDR1 SQVTM and CDR2 ANQGSEA. CDR3 size: 14 residues. J gave up 2 bases and V 1 base, and 4 bases lay outside the gene matches. The CDR3 is CSVEVTGVAYEQYL. CDR3 nucleotide sequence: TGCAGCGTTGAAGTGACAGGGGTGGCCTACGAGCAGTACCTC.

This clonotype was counted ten times or more. J is TRBJ1-1 and V is TRBV20-1; D may be TRBD1 (6 bases). There are 12 residues in the CDR3. CDR1 and CDR2 from the germline V gene are DFQATT and SNEGSKA (reference sequence). Trimming stripped 3 bases from V and 7 bases from J, with 12 bases between. The CDR3: CSASRTAVEAFF. DNA for the CDR3: TGCAGTGCTAGTAGGACAGCCGTTGAAGCTTTCTTT.

This sequence joins TRBV28 and TRBJ2-7, with D perhaps TRBD2 (5 bases). The germline V gene has CDR1 MDHEN and CDR2 SYDVKM. The CDR3 covers 14 residues. Trimming removed 6 bases from V and 4 bases from J, with 16 bases in between. CDR3 DNA: TGTGCCAGCAGGTACCCGGGGTCTTATTACGAGCAGTACTTC. It is translated as CASRYPGSYYEQYF.

This clonotype showed up just a few times. The chain carries TRBV20-1 and TRBJ2-1; possible D gene TRBD2, 7 bases. CDR3 length: 16 residues. V was shortened by 5 bases and J by 8 bases, with 25 bases between the two germline ends. Germline V gene sequence: CDR1 DFQATT, CDR2 SNEGSKA (reference sequence). CDR3: CSAPQARGGAVHEQFF. The CDR3 bases are TGCAGTGCTCCCCAAGCCCGAGGGGGGGCAGTCCATGAGCAGTTCTTC.

CDR3 sequence (DNA): TGCGCCAGCAGCCCTTTAGCGGGAGAAACGTACGAGCAGTACTTC. Translating it yields CASSPLAGETYEQYF. This chain links TRBV5-1 with TRBJ2-7; TRBD2 matches at 9 bases. Losses at the gene ends were 4 bases for V and 4 bases for J; bases not matched to a gene: 9. The germline V gene encodes CDR1 SGHRS and CDR2 YFSETQ. The CDR3 is 15 amino acids.

This clonotype appeared many times. V gene TRBV3-1 combines with J gene TRBJ2-7; D is unclear. Trimming cost V 4 bases and J 2 bases, with 12 bases left between them. Germline V gene lookup returns CDR1 LGHDT and CDR2 YNNKEL (reference sequence). This CDR3 is 14 amino acids long. DNA of the CDR3: TGTGCCAGCAGCCCCTACCGGACCGCCTACGAGCAGTACTTC. Translation: CASSPYRTAYEQYF.